This entry describes one T cell receptor beta chain. This clone's antigen is unknown. Within one base of it there is no much larger clone, and no base qualities were kept. The source of the sample is a study of T-cell memory formation after mild COVID-19 (dated by TCRdb to about 2021). For context, the study as a whole: TCR sequence clusters from the two donors were found to be largely donor specific. Longitudinal TCRalpha and TCRbeta repertoire sequencing tracked T-cell clones expanding and contracting after mild COVID-19 in a couple of donors. Two young, previously healthy adult volunteers, one female and one male, were included in the cohort.

CDR1 SGHRS and CDR2 YFSETQ are derived from the germline V gene. V and J lose 9 bases and 5 bases, and a span of 17 bases separates them. The CDR3 contains 13 residues, cysteine and phenylalanine counted. The sequence is cut down to CDR3 DNA, 39 bases in frame from base 1. PBMCs were isolated by Ficoll-Paque density gradient centrifugation. Overall study results and their limits: Only a couple of mild cases were covered in the study, and larger cohorts including severe cases with pre-infection samples were considered necessary. Contracting CD4+ clones appeared mostly in the CM and EM memory subsets, whereas CD8+ clones were enriched in EMRA. SARS-CoV-2 specificity of the second-wave clones peaking on day 37 was not confirmed. Clones contracting from day 15 to 85 had balanced CD4/CD8 phenotypes, while a second wave expanding from day 15 to 37 was biased towards CD4+. Some responding clones were detected in pre-infection memory, suggesting pre-existing cross-reactive memory T cells joined the SARS-CoV-2 response.

TCRdb lists the instrument as Illumina NovaSeq 6000. Using 5'RACE with constant-segment primers, TCRalpha and TCRbeta cDNA libraries were constructed, with sample barcodes and unique molecular identifiers added in the process. RNA was extracted from every sample with Trizol reagent. Libraries were amplified in two PCR steps, with a second sample barcode and Illumina TruSeq adapters added in the second step. Libraries were sequenced on an Illumina NovaSeq with 2 x 150 bp paired-end reads. In the authors' own workflow: The reads were demultiplexed and collapsed into UMI-guided consensus sequences using migec v1.2.7. Using mixcr v2.1.11, the UMI consensuses were aligned to TRA and TRB V and J templates and assembled into clonotypes. Expanded or contracted clonotypes were those called significant by both edgeR and NoisET, with noise models trained on biological replicates. For edgeR calls, the thresholds were a false discovery rate-adjusted p below 0.01 and a log2 fold-change of 1. As an exploratory analysis of dynamics, max-normalized trajectories of the 1000 most abundant clonotypes were examined by PCA with hierarchical clustering. Separately sequenced CD4+ and CD8+ repertoires were used to assign a CD4 or CD8 phenotype to each responding clone. In-frame beta chains were kept once TCRdb had trimmed the public reads at Q25 with fastp and called clones with MiXCR. Every CDR3 protein is listed once, alongside the most common genes and DNA of its rows. The V and J calls follow TCRdb's processing rather than the paper's. Counted in this sample were a few hundred thousand distinct CDR3 sequences; about 23% of them appeared once. The ten largest clones add up to roughly an eighth of the sample.

Material: PBMCs or a T cell subset sorted from them (not recorded which). The clonotype originates from an adult woman who had mild COVID-19 (a few samples of this study predate the infection). The sample titles of this study are shuffled in the database, so cell type and time point are left out; the donor was told from shared clones. The V gene is TRBV5-1 and the J gene is TRBJ1-2; the D gene cannot be resolved reliably. For the CDR3, the sequence is CATSPDGLYGYTF. The DNA is TGCGCCACTTCCCCGGACGGATTATATGGCTACACCTTC.